This T cell receptor beta chain was sequenced during a study of PD-L1 blockade in urothelial cancer. Study-wide context: At 3 weeks (second dose) and 6 weeks after starting treatment, blood was analyzed. Whole-study results and caveats: Durable benefit accompanied greater 3-week expansion of tumor-associated blood clones. Having blood TCR clonality under the median before treatment predicted better survival.

Concerning this clone itself: As yet, its antigen is unknown.

Patients presented with locally advanced or metastatic urothelial carcinoma. Germline V lookup: CDR1 KGHSH, CDR2 LQKENI. The V and J ends lost 5 bases and 7 bases respectively, with 14 bases between them. The CDR3 is 14 amino acids. Generated by immunoSEQ multiplex PCR, the TCRdb table keeps only in-frame clones and is missing some. The table shows some 84,000 clones, with roughly 87% occurring only once. The input for sequencing was PBMCs, taken around atezolizumab (anti-PD-L1) treatment. This chain connects TRBV18 to TRBJ1-4; a possible D gene is TRBD1 (5 bases). The TCR comes from a woman aged 70-85 years with urothelial cancer. The DNA of the CDR3 is TGTGCCAGCTCAGATGGCGCGGGACCTGAAAAACTGTTTTTT. Amino acid sequence: CASSDGAGPEKLFF. The full variable domain, in which reference TRBV18 and TRBJ1-4 provide the parts outside the CDR3, is NAGVMQNPRHLVRRRGQEARLRCSPMKGHSHVYWYRQLPEEGLKFMVYLQKENIIDESGMPKERFSAEFPKEGPSILRIQQVVRGDSAAYFCASSDGAGPEKLFFGSGTQLSVL.